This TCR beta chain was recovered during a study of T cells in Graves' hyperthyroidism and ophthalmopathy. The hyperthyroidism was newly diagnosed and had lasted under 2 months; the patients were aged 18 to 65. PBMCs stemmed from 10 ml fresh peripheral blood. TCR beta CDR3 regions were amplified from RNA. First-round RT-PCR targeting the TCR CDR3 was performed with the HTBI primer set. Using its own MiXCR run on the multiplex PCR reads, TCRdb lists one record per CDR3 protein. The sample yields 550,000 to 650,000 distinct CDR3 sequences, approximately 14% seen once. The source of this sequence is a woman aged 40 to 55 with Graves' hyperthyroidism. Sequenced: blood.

CDR3 loop: CASGSGLAGRETQYF. In nucleotides, the CDR3 is TGTGCTAGTGGTTCCGGACTAGCGGGACGGGAGACCCAGTACTTC. V and J are TRBV12-5 and TRBJ2-5; 12 bases are a match to TRBD2. The CDR3 loop spans 15 amino acids. J was trimmed by 5 bases and V by 4 bases; bases with no gene match: 5. The germline V gene has CDR1 LGHNT and CDR2 FRNRAP.